The sequence of this T cell receptor beta chain was determined in a study of shared T cell receptors in the human thymus. Profiling relied on immunoSEQ multiplex PCR, and the TCRdb table lists in-frame clones only, not all of them. This table holds hundreds of thousands of clones, 75% to 85% found once. The CDR3 has 16 residues. V lost 11 bases to trimming and J lost 2 bases, with 24 bases between them. Germline V gene lookup returns CDR1 MDHEN and CDR2 SYDVKM. These same data were also listed under a study on human thymus T cells.

The specimen was thymocytes. The chain uses TRBV28 and TRBJ1-1; D may be TRBD1 (5 bases). The TCR originated in a boy younger than two with a congenital heart defect. The CDR3 spells CAAAGELEAHNTEAFF. The CDR3 DNA is TGTGCCGCTGCGGGGGAGTTGGAGGCACATAACACTGAAGCTTTCTTT.